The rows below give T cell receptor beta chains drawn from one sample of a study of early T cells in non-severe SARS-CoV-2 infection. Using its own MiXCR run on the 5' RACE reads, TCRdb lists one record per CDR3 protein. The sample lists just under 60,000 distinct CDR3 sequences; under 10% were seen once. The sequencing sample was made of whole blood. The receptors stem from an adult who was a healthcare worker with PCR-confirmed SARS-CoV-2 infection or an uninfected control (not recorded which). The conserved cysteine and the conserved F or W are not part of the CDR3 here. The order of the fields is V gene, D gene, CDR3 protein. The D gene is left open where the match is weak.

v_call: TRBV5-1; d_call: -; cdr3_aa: ASSLAAGQETQY
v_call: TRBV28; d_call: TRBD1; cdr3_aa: ASSSWTGNSYEQY
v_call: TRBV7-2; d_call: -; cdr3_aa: ASSTRTGEQY
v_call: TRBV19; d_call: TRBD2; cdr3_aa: ASQGLAGEEQY
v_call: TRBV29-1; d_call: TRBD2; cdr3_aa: SVQGFGGGTETQY
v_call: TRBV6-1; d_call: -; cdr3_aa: ASSVDGQTRIQY
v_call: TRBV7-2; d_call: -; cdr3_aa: ASSPGSGHEQF
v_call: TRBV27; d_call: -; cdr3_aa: ASSLLGYGNQPQH
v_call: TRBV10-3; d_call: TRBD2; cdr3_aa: AMGEREINEQF
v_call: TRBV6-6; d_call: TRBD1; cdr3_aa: ASSGRTGSSPLH
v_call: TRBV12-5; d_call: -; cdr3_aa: ASGFPAGTPEGTDTQY
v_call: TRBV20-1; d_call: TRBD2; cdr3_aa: SARDIGTSGSDEQF
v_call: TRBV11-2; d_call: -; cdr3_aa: ASSLREGASSYNEQF
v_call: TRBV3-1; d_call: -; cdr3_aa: ASSQGHLAGNEQF
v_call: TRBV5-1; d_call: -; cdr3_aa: ASSLGPTSNEQY
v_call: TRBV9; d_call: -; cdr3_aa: ASSRTETYGYT
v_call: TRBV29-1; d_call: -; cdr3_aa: SASQGFRTGELF
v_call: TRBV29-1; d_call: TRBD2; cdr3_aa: SVDSGRGGEQF
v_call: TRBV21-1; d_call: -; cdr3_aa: ASSSGQGLNSPLH
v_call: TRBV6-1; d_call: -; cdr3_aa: ASVPPGTQRATDTQY
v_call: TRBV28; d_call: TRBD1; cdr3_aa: ASSQPTGGKNEQF
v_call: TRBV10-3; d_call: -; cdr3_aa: AIKEREAYEQY
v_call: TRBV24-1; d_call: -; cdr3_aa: ATSGRLGNTGELF
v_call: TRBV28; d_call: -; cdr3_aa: ASIRGQVNTEAF
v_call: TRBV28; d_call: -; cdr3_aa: ASSLEERGEAF
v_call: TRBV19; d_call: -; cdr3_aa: ASTSSAGVGYGYT
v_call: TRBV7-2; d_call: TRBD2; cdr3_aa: ASSLGTSGRLEGF
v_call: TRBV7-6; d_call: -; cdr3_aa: ASSPDYLSSYEQY
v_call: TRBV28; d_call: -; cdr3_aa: ASTHGGAGRDGYT
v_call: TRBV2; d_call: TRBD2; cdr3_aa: ASRRGRNEQF
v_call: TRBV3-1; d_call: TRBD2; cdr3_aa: ASQASGLASRDTQY
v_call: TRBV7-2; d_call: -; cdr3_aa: ASSAQGGLGEQF
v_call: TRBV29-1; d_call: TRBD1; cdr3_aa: SVYGTGPHEQY
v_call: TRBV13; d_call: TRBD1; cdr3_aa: ASGLQGIINYGYT
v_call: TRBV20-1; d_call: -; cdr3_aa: SASRLSYEQY
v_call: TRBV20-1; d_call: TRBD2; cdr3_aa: SANLAGVGEQF
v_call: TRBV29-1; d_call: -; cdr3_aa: SVEKGVDIQY
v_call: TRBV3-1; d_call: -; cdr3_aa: ASSPETYSGNTIY
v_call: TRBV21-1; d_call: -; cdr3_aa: ASSKARGADTEAF
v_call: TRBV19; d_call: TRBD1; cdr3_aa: ASRPGQPYNEQF
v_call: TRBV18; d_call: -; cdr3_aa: ASSPEGGKSPLH
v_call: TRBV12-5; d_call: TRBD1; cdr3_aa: ASGSPQGADNEQF
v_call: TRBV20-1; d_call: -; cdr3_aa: SARVPSPDEQF
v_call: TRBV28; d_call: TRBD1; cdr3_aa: ASRTGGTGGNQPQH
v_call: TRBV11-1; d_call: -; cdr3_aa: ASSPPGEETQY
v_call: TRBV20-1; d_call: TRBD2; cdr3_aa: SPGGGSSYEQY
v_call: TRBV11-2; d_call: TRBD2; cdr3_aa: ASSSGHKIAGLSYNEQF
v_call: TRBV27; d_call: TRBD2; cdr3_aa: ASSPQRESTQY
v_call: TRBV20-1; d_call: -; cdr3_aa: SARGDGNTEAF
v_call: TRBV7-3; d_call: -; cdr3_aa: ASSLQPNTEAF
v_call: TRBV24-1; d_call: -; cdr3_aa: ATSDPTGFEQF
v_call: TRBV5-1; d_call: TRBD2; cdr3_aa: ASSLASSGDTQY
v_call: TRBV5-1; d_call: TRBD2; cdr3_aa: ASSLGLAGGPNTGELF
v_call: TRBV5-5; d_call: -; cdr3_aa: ASSSRAEEY
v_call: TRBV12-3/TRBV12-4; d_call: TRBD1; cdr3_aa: ASSLPGQPNSPLH